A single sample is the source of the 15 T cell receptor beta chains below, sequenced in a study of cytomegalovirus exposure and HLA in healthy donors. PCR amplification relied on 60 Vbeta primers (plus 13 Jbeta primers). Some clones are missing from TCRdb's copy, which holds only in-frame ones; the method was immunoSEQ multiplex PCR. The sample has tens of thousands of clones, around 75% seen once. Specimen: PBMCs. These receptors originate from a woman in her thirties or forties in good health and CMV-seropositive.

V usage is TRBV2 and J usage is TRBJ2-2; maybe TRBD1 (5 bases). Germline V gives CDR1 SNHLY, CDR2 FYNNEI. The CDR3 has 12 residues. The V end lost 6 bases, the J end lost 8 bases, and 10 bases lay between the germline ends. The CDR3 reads CASRTRAGELFF. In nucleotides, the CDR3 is TGTGCCAGCAGAACCAGGGCTGGGGAGCTGTTTTTT.

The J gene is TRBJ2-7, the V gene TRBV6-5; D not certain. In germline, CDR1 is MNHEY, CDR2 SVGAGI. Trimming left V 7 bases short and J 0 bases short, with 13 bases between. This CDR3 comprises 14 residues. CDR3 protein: CASKEAPSSYEQYF. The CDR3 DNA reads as TGTGCCAGCAAAGAGGCTCCGAGCTCCTACGAGCAGTACTTC.

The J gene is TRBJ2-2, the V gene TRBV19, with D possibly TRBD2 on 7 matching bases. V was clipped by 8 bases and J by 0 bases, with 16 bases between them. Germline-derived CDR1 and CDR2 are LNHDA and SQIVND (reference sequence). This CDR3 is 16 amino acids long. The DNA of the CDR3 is TGTGCCAGTGGAGGGGGGGCAGCGGCGAACACCGGGGAGCTGTTTTTT. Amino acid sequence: CASGGGAAANTGELFF.

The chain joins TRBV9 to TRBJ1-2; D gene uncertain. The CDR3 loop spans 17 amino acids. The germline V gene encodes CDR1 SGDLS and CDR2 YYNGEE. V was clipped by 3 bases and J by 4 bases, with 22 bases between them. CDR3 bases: TGTGCCAGCAGCGCCGACCTGCGCGGGCGCCGGAGCTATGGCTACACCTTC. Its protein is CASSADLRGRRSYGYTF.

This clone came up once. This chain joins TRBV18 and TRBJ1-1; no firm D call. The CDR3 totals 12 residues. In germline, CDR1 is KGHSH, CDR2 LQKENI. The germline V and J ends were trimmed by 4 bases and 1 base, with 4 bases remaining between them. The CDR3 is CASSLRNTEAFF. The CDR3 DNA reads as TGTGCCAGCTCACTGCGGAACACTGAAGCTTTCTTT. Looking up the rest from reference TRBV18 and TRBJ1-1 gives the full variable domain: NAGVMQNPRHLVRRRGQEARLRCSPMKGHSHVYWYRQLPEEGLKFMVYLQKENIIDESGMPKERFSAEFPKEGPSILRIQQVVRGDSAAYFCASSLRNTEAFFGQGTRLTVV.

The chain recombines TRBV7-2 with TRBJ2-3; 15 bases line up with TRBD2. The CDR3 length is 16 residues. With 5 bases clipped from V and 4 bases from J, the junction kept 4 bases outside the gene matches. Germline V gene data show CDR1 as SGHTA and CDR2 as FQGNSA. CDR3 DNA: TGTGCCAGCAGCGTAGGACTAGCGGGGGGGTCAGATACGCAGTATTTT. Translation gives CASSVGLAGGSDTQYF. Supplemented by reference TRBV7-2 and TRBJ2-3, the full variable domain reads GAGVSQSPSNKVTEKGKDVELRCDPISGHTALYWYRQSLGQGLEFLIYFQGNSAPDKSGLPSDRFSAERTGGSVSTLTIQRTQQEDSAVYLCASSVGLAGGSDTQYFGPGTRLTVL.

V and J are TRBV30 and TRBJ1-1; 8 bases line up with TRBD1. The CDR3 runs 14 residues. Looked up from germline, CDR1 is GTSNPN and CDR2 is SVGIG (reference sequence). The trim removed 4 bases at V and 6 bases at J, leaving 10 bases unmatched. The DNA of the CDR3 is TGTGCCTGGACAGGGGGCGCCCCCTTGGCTGAAGCTTTCTTT. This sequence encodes CAWTGGAPLAEAFF.

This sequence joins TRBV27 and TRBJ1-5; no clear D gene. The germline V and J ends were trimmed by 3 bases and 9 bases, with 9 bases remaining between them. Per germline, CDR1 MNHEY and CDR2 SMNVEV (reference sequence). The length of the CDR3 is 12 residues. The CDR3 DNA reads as TGTGCCAGCAGTTTTGGAGCCGGGCCCCAGCATTTT. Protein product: CASSFGAGPQHF.

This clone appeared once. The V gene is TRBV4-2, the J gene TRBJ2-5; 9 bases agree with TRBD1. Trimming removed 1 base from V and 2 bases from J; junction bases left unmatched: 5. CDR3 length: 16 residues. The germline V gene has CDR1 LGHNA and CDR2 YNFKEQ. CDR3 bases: TGTGCCAGCAGCCAAGGCCTGACAGGGGGACAAGAGACCCAGTACTTC. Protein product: CASSQGLTGGQETQYF.

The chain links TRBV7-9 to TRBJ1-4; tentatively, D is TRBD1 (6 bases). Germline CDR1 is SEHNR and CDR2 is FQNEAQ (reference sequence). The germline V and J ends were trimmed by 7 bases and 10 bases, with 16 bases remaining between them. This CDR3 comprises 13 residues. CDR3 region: CASTSGGRGKLFF. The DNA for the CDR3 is TGTGCCAGCACCAGCGGGGGCCGAGGAAAACTGTTTTTT.

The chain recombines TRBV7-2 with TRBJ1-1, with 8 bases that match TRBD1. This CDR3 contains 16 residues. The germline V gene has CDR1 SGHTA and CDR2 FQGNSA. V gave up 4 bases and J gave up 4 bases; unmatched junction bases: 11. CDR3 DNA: TGTGCCAGCAGCTCAGGACAGGGAAGGTGGGGCACTGAAGCTTTCTTT. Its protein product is CASSSGQGRWGTEAFF.

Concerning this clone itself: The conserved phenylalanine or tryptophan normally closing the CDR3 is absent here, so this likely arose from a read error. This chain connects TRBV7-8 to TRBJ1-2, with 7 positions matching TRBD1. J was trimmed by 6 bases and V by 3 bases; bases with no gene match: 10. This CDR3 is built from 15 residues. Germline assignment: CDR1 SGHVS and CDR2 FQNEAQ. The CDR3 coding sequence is TGTGCCAGCAGCTTTACAGGGGCCCTCCGGGATGGCTACACCCTC. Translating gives CASSFTGALRDGYTL.

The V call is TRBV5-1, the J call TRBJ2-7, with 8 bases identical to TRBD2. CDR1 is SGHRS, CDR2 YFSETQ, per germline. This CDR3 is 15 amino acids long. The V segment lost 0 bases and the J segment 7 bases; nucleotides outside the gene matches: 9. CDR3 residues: CASSLEAGGAEEQYF. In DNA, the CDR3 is TGCGCCAGCAGCTTGGAGGCCGGGGGGGCGGAAGAGCAGTACTTC.

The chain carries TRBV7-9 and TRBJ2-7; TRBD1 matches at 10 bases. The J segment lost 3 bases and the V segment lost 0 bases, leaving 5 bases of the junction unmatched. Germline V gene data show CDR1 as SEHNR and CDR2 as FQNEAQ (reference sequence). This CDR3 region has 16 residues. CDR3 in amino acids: CASSLARGQGSYEQYF. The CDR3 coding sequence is TGTGCCAGCAGCTTAGCGCGGGGACAGGGGAGCTACGAGCAGTACTTC.

The CDR3 spells CASSSWDSPYEQYF. DNA for the CDR3: TGTGCCAGCAGCTCATGGGACAGCCCCTACGAGCAGTACTTC. V is TRBV7-2 and J is TRBJ2-5, with 7 bases identical to TRBD1. The end of the DNA fits TRBJ2-7 better, so the J call may be wrong. The CDR3 is 14 amino acids. Looked up from germline, CDR1 is SGHTA and CDR2 is FQGNSA.